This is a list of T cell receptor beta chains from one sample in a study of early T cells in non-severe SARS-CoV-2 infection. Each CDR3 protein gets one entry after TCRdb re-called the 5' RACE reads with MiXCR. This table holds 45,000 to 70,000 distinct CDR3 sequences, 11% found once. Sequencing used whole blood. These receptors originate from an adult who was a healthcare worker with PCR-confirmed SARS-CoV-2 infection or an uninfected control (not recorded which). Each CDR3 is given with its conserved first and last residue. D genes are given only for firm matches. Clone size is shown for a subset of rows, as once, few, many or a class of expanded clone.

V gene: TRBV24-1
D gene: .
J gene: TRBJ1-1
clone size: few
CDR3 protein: CATSVGGVENTEAFF
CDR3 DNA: TGTGCCACCAGTGTAGGGGGGGTGGAAAACACTGAAGCTTTCTTT

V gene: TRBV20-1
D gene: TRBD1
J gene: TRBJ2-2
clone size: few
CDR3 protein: CSARLGQGGTGELFF
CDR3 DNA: TGCAGTGCTAGACTGGGACAGGGAGGCACCGGGGAGCTGTTTTTT

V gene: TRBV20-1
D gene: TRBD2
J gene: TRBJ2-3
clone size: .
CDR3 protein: CSAAGGLGTDTQYF
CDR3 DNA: TGCAGTGCTGCCGGAGGACTAGGCACAGATACGCAGTATTTT

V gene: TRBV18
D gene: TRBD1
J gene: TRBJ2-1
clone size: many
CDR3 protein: CASSTPPGQGNEQFF
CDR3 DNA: TGTGCCAGCTCAACCCCTCCGGGACAGGGGAATGAGCAGTTCTTC

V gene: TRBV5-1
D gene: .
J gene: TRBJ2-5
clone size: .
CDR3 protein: CASSLDSFSKETQYF
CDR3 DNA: TGCGCCAGCAGCTTGGACAGTTTCTCCAAAGAGACCCAGTACTTC

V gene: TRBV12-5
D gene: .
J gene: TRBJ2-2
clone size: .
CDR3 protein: CASGPMTGELFF
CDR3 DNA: TGTGCTAGTGGTCCGATGACCGGGGAGCTGTTTTTT

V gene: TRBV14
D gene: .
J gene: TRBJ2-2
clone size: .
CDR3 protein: CASSPLTGARNTGELFF
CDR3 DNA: TGTGCCAGCAGCCCATTGACGGGCGCCAGGAACACCGGGGAGCTGTTTTTT

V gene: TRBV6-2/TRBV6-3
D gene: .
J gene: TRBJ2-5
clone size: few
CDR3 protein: CASLRDTGETQYF
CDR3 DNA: TGTGCCAGCCTCCGGGACACAGGGGAGACCCAGTACTTC

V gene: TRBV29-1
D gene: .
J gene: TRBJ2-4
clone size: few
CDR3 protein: CSVEATAKNIQYF
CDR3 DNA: TGCAGCGTTGAGGCTACAGCCAAAAACATTCAGTACTTC

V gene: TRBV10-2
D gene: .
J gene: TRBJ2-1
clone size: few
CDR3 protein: CASSPQNEQFF
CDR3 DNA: TGCGCCAGCAGTCCTCAGAATGAGCAGTTCTTC

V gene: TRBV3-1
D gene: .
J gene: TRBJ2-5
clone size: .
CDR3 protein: CASSQGPGNGQETQYF
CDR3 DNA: TGTGCCAGCAGCCAAGGGCCGGGGAATGGGCAAGAGACCCAGTACTTC

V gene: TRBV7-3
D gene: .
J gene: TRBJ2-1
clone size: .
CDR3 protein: CASSQVAGGSYNEQFF
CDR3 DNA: TGTGCCAGCAGCCAAGTGGCGGGTGGATCCTACAATGAGCAGTTCTTC

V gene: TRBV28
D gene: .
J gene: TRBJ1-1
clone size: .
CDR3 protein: CASSSDSDKAFF
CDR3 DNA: TGCGCCAGCAGCTCAGACAGCGACAAAGCTTTCTTT

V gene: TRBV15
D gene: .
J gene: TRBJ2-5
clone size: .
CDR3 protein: CATSDRETQYF
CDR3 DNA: TGTGCCACCAGCGATCGGGAGACCCAGTACTTC

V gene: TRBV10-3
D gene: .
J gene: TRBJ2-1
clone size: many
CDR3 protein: CAITGTGGGAVNEQFF
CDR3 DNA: TGTGCCATCACCGGGACAGGCGGGGGGGCCGTCAATGAGCAGTTCTTC

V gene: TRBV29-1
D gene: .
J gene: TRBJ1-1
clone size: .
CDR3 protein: CSVVTGGNTEAFF
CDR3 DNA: TGCAGCGTTGTAACCGGGGGGAACACTGAAGCTTTCTTT

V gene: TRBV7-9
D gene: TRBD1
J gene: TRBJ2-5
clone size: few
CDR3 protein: CASSLDQTRGGAWETQYF
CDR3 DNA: TGTGCCAGCAGCTTAGATCAAACCCGAGGGGGCGCCTGGGAGACCCAGTACTTC

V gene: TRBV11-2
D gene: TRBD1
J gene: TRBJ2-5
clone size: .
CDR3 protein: CASSRTGGEGETQYF
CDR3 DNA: TGTGCCAGCAGCCGGACAGGGGGCGAGGGAGAGACCCAGTACTTC

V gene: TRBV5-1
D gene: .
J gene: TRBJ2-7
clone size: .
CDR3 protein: CAISHSYEQYF
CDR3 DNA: TGCGCCATCAGCCATTCCTACGAGCAGTACTTC

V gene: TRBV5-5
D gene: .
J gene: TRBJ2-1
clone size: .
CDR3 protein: CASSLVFTSPSYNEQFF
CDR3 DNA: TGTGCCAGCAGCTTGGTATTTACTAGCCCTTCCTACAATGAGCAGTTCTTC

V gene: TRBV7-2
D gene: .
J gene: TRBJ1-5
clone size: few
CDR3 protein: CASSLPAPQPQHF
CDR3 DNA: TGTGCCAGCAGCTTACCGGCTCCTCAGCCCCAGCATTTT

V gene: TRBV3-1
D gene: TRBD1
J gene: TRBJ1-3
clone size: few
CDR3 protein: CASSKNGQGATIYF
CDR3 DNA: TGTGCCAGCAGTAAAAATGGACAGGGCGCCACCATATATTTT

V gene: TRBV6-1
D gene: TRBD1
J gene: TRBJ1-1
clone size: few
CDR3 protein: CASAQGTVEAFF
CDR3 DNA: TGTGCCAGCGCACAAGGGACAGTTGAAGCTTTCTTT

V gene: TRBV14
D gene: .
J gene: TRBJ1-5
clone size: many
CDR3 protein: CASSQLGGNQPQHF
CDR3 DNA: TGTGCCAGCAGCCAATTGGGGGGCAATCAGCCCCAGCATTTT

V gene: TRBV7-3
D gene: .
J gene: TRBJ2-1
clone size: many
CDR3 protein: CASSLSWNNEQFF
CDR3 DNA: TGTGCCAGCAGCTTAAGCTGGAACAATGAGCAGTTCTTC